The 13 T cell receptor beta chains below all came from one sample that was sequenced in a study of blood T cells in healthy people across ages. Alongside a J-beta primer mix, a sample-barcoded 5' primer served in a second PCR lasting roughly 7 to 12 cycles. Via MiXCR, TCRdb re-called the 5' RACE reads, giving one row per CDR3 protein. The profile shows hundreds of thousands of distinct CDR3 sequences, roughly half of them singletons. The material sequenced was blood. The receptor source for this set is a man aged 60 to 75 in good health.

This clonotype was detected a few times. The V and J genes are TRBV7-6 and TRBJ1-1, with TRBD1 as a possible D gene (6 bases). The ends were cut back, 6 bases at V and 3 bases at J, with 11 bases in the middle. Germline loops: CDR1 SGHVS, CDR2 FNYEAQ. This CDR3 comprises 13 residues. CDR3 amino acids: CASSTQGYTEAFF. The CDR3 nucleotides read TGTGCCAGCAGTACTCAGGGGTACACTGAAGCTTTCTTT. Full variable domain (outside the CDR3, taken from reference TRBV7-6 and TRBJ1-1): GAGVSQSPRYKVTKRGQDVALRCDPISGHVSLYWYRQALGQGPEFLTYFNYEAQQDKSGLPNDRFSAERPEGSISTLTIQRTEQRDSAMYRCASSTQGYTEAFFGQGTRLTVV.

The genes are TRBV7-9 and TRBJ1-2, with TRBD1 matching 10 bases. The V gene's germline CDR1 is SEHNR and CDR2 FQNEAQ (reference sequence). After removal of 2 bases from V and 4 bases from J, the junction contained 7 bases not matched to a gene. The CDR3 extends over 16 amino acids. The CDR3: CASSLWGQGNSYGYTF. The CDR3 DNA sequence: TGTGCCAGCAGCTTATGGGGACAGGGGAATTCCTATGGCTACACCTTC. The whole variable domain, filled in from reference TRBV7-9 and TRBJ1-2, reads DTGVSQNPRHKITKRGQNVTFRCDPISEHNRLYWYRQTLGQGPEFLTYFQNEAQLEKSRLLSDRFSAERPKGSFSTLEIQRTEQGDSAMYLCASSLWGQGNSYGYTFGSGTRLTVV.

This clonotype was observed a handful of times. V usage is TRBV12-3 or TRBV12-4 and J usage is TRBJ2-7; tentatively, D is TRBD1 or TRBD2 (5 bases each). This CDR3 comprises 11 residues. Trimming removed 7 bases from V and 6 bases from J, with 10 bases in between. CDR3 DNA: TGTGCCAGCACCAATGGGGGCGAGCAGTACTTC. This encodes CASTNGGEQYF.

V and J are TRBV6-1 and TRBJ2-5; 9 bases line up with TRBD2. Germline trimming cut 4 bases from V and 2 bases from J; bases unmatched to any gene: 8. CDR3 length equals 16 residues. The germline gives CDR1 MNHNS, CDR2 SASEGT. The CDR3 nucleotides are TGTGCCAGCAGTGCGCGGGGGGGCGGACTACAAGAGACCCAGTACTTC. This encodes CASSARGGGLQETQYF.

The rearrangement links TRBV7-2 to TRBJ1-2; D gene unclear. V gave up 3 bases and J gave up 7 bases, with 12 bases separating them. The CDR3 contains 13 residues. CDR1 is SGHTA and CDR2 is FQGNSA in the germline V gene. The CDR3 nucleotides read TGTGCCAGCAGCTTCGTTGGGCCGGGTGGCTACACCTTC. Translated: CASSFVGPGGYTF.

The chain employs TRBV6-2 or TRBV6-3 and TRBJ2-5; 10 bases line up with TRBD1. The CDR3 length is 15 residues. Unmatched junction bases numbered 4, after V lost 4 bases and J lost 2 bases. Germline assignment: CDR1 MNHEY and CDR2 SVGEGT. DNA of the CDR3: TGTGCCAGCAGTTCTCGACAGGGGGCTCAAGAGACCCAGTACTTC. Residues: CASSSRQGAQETQYF.

The chain is built from TRBV6-5 and TRBJ2-7; D is unclear. The CDR3 contains 13 residues. V lost 2 bases, J lost 2 bases, and 7 bases lay in between. From germline, CDR1 is MNHEY and CDR2 SVGAGI. The CDR3 reads CASSYRRTYEQYF. The CDR3 DNA sequence: TGTGCCAGCAGTTACAGAAGGACCTACGAGCAGTACTTC.

This clonotype was detected only a few times. The chain links TRBV7-9 to TRBJ2-3; D remains ambiguous. The germline CDR1 and CDR2 sequences are SEHNR and FQNEAQ (reference sequence). V was cut by 1 base and J by 8 bases, with 13 bases left in between. This CDR3 spans 14 amino acids. CDR3 residues: CASSLEGRSGTQYF. For the CDR3, the DNA is TGTGCCAGCAGCTTAGAAGGACGGTCGGGTACGCAGTATTTT.

This clonotype has a single count. The J gene is TRBJ2-3, the V gene TRBV18, with a tentative D call TRBD1 (5 bases). The CDR3 length is 17 residues. Per germline, CDR1 KGHSH and CDR2 LQKENI. V lost 5 bases to trimming and J lost 0 bases, with 18 bases between them. The CDR3 nucleotides read TGTGCCAGCTCAAGGGGCAGGGAAGTTGGGAGCACAGATACGCAGTATTTT. Its translation: CASSRGREVGSTDTQYF.

This CDR3 is CASSQVLATSSYNEQFF. CDR3 DNA sequence: TGTGCCAGCAGCCAGGTTCTAGCGACTAGCTCCTACAATGAGCAGTTCTTC. The chain couples TRBV3-1 to TRBJ2-1; D is perhaps TRBD2 (6 bases). Trimming took off 3 bases at V and 0 bases at J, with 15 bases between the two ends. This CDR3 region has 17 residues. CDR1 and CDR2 from the germline V gene are LGHDT and YNNKEL (reference sequence).

This clonotype was found a few times. V is TRBV29-1 and J is TRBJ1-2; 8 positions agree with TRBD1. Losses at the gene ends were 6 bases for V and 4 bases for J; bases not matched to a gene: 10. CDR1 is SQVTM, CDR2 ANQGSEA, per germline. The CDR3 is made up of 14 amino acids. DNA for the CDR3: TGCAGCGTATTGGAAGAGACAGGGGCCTATGGCTACACCTTC. This encodes CSVLEETGAYGYTF.

The chain has TRBV5-1 and TRBJ2-1; 8 positions match TRBD2. Per the germline V gene, CDR1 is SGHRS and CDR2 is YFSETQ. The CDR3 has 16 amino acids. V trimming: 6 bases; J trimming: 7 bases; junction bases outside the gene matches: 15. Here the CDR3 DNA reads TGCGCCAGCACCACCGGGGGGGCGAGACTTCGGAATGAGCAGTTCTTC. Its protein product is CASTTGGARLRNEQFF.

CDR3 nucleotide sequence: TGTGCCAGCAGGGGTGGACAGGCTTGGGAGCAGTACTTC. Its translation: CASRGGQAWEQYF. The gene calls are TRBV3-1 and TRBJ2-4, with 7 positions matching TRBD1. The CDR3 is 13 residues long. The germline V gene encodes CDR1 LGHDT and CDR2 YNNKEL (reference sequence). J was trimmed by 13 bases and V by 6 bases; bases with no gene match: 12. Using reference TRBV3-1 and TRBJ2-4 for the parts outside the CDR3, the full variable domain is DTAVSQTPKYLVTQMGNDKSIKCEQNLGHDTMYWYKQDSKKFLKIMFSYNNKELIINETVPNRFSPKSPDKAHLNLHINSLELGDSAVYFCASRGGQAWEQYFGAGTRLSVL.